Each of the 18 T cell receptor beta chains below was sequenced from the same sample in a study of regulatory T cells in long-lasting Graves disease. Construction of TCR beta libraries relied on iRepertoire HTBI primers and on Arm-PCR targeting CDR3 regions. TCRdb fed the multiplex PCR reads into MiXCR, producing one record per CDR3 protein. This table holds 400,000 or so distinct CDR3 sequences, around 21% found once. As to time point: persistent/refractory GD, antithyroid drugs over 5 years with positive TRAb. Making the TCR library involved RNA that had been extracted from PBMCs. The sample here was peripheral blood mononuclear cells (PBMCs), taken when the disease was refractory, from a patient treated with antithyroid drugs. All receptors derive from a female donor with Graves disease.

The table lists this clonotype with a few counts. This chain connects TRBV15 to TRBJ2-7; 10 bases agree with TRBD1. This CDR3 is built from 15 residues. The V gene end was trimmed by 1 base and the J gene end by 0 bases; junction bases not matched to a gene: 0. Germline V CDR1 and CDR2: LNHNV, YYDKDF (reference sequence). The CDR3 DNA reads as TGTGCCACCAGCAGAGGACAGGGGGCCTCCTACGAGCAGTACTTC. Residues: CATSRGQGASYEQYF.

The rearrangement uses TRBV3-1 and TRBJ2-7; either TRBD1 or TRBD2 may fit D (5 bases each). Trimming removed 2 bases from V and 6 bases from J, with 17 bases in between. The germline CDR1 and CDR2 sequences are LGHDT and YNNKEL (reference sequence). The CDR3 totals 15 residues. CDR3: CASSQISGRVTEQYF. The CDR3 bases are TGTGCCAGCAGCCAAATATCAGGGCGGGTAACCGAGCAGTACTTC.

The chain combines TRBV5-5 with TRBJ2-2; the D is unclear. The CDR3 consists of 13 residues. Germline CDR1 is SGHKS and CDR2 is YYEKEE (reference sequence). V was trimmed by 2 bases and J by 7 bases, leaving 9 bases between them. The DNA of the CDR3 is TGTGCCAGCAGCTTTGTGTTGTTCGGGGAGCTGTTTTTT. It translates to CASSFVLFGELFF.

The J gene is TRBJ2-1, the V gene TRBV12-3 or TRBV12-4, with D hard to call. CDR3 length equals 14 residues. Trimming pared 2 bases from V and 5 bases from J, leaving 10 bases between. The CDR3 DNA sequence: TGTGCCAGCAGTTTAATGCCGAGAGACAATGAGCAGTTCTTC. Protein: CASSLMPRDNEQFF.

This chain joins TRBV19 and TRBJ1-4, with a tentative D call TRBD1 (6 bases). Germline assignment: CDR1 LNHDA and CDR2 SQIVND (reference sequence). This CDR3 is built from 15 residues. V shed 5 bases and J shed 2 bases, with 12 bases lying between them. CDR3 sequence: CASSDRTATNEKLFF. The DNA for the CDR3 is TGTGCCAGTAGTGACCGGACAGCTACTAATGAAAAACTGTTTTTT.

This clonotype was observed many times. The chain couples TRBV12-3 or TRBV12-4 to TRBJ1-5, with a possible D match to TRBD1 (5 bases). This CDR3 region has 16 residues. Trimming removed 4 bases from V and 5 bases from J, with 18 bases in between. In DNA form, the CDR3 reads TGTGCCAGCAGTTCCAGGGCGAATGGTCCTGATCAGCCCCAGCATTTT. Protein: CASSSRANGPDQPQHF.

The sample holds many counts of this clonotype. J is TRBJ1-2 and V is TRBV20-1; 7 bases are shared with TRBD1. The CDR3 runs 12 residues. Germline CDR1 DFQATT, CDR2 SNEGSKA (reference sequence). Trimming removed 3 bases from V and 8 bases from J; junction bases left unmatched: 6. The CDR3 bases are TGCAGTGCTAGCAAGGGGGCGCAAGGCTACACCTTC. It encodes CSASKGAQGYTF.

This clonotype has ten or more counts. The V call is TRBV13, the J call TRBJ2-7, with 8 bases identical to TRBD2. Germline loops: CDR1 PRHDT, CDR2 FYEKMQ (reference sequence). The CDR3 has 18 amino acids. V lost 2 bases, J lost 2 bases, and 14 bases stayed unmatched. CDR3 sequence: CASSLSLGLAGRTYEQYF. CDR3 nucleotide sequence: TGTGCCAGCAGCTTAAGTCTCGGGTTAGCGGGGAGAACCTACGAGCAGTACTTC.

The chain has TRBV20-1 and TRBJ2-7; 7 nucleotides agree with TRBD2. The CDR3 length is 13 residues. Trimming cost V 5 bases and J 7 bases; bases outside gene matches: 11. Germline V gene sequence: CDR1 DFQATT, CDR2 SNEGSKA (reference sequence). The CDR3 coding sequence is TGCAGTGCTCGGTCGACTAGCTGGGGGGAGCAGTACTTC. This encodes CSARSTSWGEQYF.

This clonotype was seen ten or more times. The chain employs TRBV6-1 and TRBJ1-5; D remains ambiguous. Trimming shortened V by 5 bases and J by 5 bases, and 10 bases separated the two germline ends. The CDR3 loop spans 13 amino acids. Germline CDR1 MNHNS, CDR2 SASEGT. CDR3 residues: CASSLGFDQPQHF. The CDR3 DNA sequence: TGTGCCAGCAGTCTAGGGTTCGATCAGCCCCAGCATTTT.

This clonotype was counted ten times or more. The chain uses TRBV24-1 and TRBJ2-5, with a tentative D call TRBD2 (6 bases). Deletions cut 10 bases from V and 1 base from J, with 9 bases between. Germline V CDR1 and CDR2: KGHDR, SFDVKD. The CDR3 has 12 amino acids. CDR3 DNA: TGTGCCACGGAGGGGTTCCAAGAGACCCAGTACTTC. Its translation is CATEGFQETQYF.

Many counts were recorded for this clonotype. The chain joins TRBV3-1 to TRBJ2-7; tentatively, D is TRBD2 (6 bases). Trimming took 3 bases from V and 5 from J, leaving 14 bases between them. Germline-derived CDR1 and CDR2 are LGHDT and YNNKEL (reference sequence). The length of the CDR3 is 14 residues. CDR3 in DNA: TGTGCCAGCAGCCACCCGGGAGTTAGGAACGAGCAGTACTTC. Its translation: CASSHPGVRNEQYF.

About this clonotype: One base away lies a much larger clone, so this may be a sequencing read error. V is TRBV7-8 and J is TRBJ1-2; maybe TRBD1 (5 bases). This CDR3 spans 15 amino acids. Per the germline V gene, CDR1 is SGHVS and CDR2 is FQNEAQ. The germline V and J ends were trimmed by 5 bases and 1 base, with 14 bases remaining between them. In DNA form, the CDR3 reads TGTGCCAGCAGCCCCATCGGGGGGATTAACTATGGCTACACCTTC. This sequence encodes CASSPIGGINYGYTF.

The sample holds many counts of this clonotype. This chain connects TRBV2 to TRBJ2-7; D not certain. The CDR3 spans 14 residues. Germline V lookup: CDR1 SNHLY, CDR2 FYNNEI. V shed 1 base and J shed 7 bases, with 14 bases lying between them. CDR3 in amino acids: CASSEEPRLEEQYF. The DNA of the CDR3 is TGTGCCAGCAGTGAAGAACCCCGCTTGGAGGAGCAGTACTTC. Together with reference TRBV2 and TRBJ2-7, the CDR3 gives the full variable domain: EPEVTQTPSHQVTQMGQEVILRCVPISNHLYFYWYRQILGQKVEFLVSFYNNEISEKSEIFDDQFSVERPDGSNFTLKIRSTKLEDSAMYFCASSEEPRLEEQYFGPGTRLTVT.

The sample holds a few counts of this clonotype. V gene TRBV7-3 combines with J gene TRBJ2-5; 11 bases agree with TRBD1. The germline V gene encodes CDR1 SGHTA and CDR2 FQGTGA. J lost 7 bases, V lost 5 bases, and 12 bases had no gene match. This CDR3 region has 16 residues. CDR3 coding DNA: TGTGCCAGCAGCCCAACCGGGACAGGGGGTGATGTGACCCAGTACTTC. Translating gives CASSPTGTGGDVTQYF. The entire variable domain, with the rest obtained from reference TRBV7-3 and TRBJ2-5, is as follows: GAGVSQTPSNKVTEKGKYVELRCDPISGHTALYWYRQSLGQGPEFLIYFQGTGAADDSGLPNDRFFAVRPEGSVSTLKIQRTERGDSAVYLCASSPTGTGGDVTQYFGPGTRLLVL.

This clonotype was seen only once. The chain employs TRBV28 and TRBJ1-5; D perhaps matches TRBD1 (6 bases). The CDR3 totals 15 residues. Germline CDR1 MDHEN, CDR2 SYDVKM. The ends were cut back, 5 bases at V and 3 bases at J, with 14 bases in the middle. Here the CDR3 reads CASSGEGVINQPQHF. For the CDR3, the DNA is TGTGCCAGCAGTGGCGAGGGGGTCATCAATCAGCCCCAGCATTTT.

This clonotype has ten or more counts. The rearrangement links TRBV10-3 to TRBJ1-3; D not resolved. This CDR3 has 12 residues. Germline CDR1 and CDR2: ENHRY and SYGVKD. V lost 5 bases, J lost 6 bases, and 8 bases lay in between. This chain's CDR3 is CAISPGSNTIYF. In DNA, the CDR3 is TGTGCCATCAGTCCGGGGTCAAACACCATATATTTT.

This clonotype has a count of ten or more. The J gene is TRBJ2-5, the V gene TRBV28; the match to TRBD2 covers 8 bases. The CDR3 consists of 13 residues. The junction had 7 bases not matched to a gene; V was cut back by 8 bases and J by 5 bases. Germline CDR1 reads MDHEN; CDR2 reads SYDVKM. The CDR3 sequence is CASSSGGTETQYF. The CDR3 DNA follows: TGTGCCAGCTCCTCGGGGGGGACGGAGACCCAGTACTTC. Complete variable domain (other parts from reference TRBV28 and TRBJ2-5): DVKVTQSSRYLVKRTGEKVFLECVQDMDHENMFWYRQDPGLGLRLIYFSYDVKMKEKGDIPEGYSVSREKKERFSLILESASTNQTSMYLCASSSGGTETQYFGPGTRLLVL.